This TCR beta chain originates from a study of T cell responses to AZD1222 COVID-19 vaccine. Data came from immunoSEQ multiplex PCR; TCRdb stores just in-frame clones and leaves some out. The table lists 90,000 to 120,000 clones, approximately 88% of them singletons. V shed 3 bases and J shed 3 bases, with 3 bases lying between them. CDR3 length: 12 residues. This clone has only one observation. The sample here was peripheral blood, taken on day 0 of AZD1222 vaccination. The origin of this receptor is an adult in good health. The rearrangement joins TRBV12-3 or TRBV12-4 to TRBJ1-3; no definite D call. The CDR3 DNA reads TGTGCCAGCAGTTTGGGTGGAAACACCATATATTTT. This encodes CASSLGGNTIYF.